One and the same sample provided the 6 T cell receptor beta chains below, sequenced in a study of CD8 T cell repertoires and HIV-1 epitope variants. TCRdb keeps only in-frame clones here, not all; method: immunoSEQ multiplex PCR. Here the sample spans several thousand clones, about 65% being singletons. Their specific antigens are unknown. Material: cultured CD8+ T cells derived from PBMCs. The receptors here all came from a male donor with HIV.

As DNA, the CDR3 is TGTGCCAGCAGACAGGGTGGAGAAGAGACCCAGTACTTC. Translated, it gives CASRQGGEETQYF. The V and J genes are TRBV6-1 and TRBJ2-5; D possibly corresponds to TRBD1 (6 bases). The CDR3 has 13 residues. Germline V gene lookup returns CDR1 MNHNS and CDR2 SASEGT. V dropped 6 bases and J dropped 3 bases, with 11 bases sitting between them.

This clone was detected a few times. This rearrangement joins TRBV19 to TRBJ1-5; 9 nucleotides line up with TRBD1. Germline assignment: CDR1 LNHDA and CDR2 SQIVND (reference sequence). Unmatched junction bases numbered 8, after V lost 8 bases and J lost 0 bases. CDR3 size: 16 residues. This chain's CDR3 is CASDTGGWSSNQPQHF. As DNA, the CDR3 is TGTGCCAGTGATACAGGGGGCTGGTCTAGCAATCAGCCCCAGCATTTT.

The chain joins TRBV15 to TRBJ2-7, with TRBD2 as a possible D gene (5 bases). V was pared by 0 bases and J by 7 bases, with 10 bases between. Germline CDR1 reads LNHNV; CDR2 reads YYDKDF (reference sequence). This CDR3 spans 13 amino acids. The CDR3 is CATSRDAGGEQYF. For the CDR3, the DNA is TGTGCCACCAGCAGAGATGCCGGAGGAGAGCAGTACTTC.

The chain joins TRBV28 to TRBJ1-2; 7 bases line up with TRBD1. The CDR3 totals 13 residues. Unmatched junction bases numbered 7, after V lost 4 bases and J lost 8 bases. The germline CDR1 and CDR2 sequences are MDHEN and SYDVKM. The CDR3: CASSSSDRAGYTF. The CDR3 DNA follows: TGTGCCAGCAGTTCGAGCGACAGGGCGGGCTACACCTTC.

This clone has only one observation. The V and J genes are TRBV28 and TRBJ2-3, with D possibly being TRBD1 or TRBD2 (6 bases each). The CDR3 contains 14 residues. Germline CDR1 reads MDHEN; CDR2 reads SYDVKM. Trimming cost V 5 bases and J 2 bases, with 11 bases left between them. The CDR3 region has the DNA TGTGCCAGCAGTATGCCGGGGGCCACAGATACGCAGTATTTT. Its translation: CASSMPGATDTQYF.

CDR3 DNA: TGTGCCAGCAGCGCGGGAGTGAACACTGAAGCTTTCTTT. Protein: CASSAGVNTEAFF. The rearrangement joins TRBV5-5 to TRBJ1-1; D is unresolved. Germline V gene data show CDR1 as SGHKS and CDR2 as YYEKEE (reference sequence). The CDR3 sequence is 13 residues long. V lost 4 bases, J lost 0 bases, and 7 bases lay in between.